These 22 T cell receptor beta chains were sequenced from one sample in a study of CD8 T cells in Susac syndrome. RNA amounts of roughly 0.45 to 1 ug underwent reverse transcription with random hexamers. TCRdb redid the calling of the immunoSEQ multiplex PCR reads with MiXCR, one entry per CDR3 protein. Altogether 150,000 to 200,000 distinct CDR3 sequences are present, about 93% being singletons, with the ten largest covering 0.1% to 0.12%. Sequenced sample: CD4+ T cells from PBMCs. The source of these receptors is a human donor in good health.

V usage is TRBV11-2 and J usage is TRBJ2-3; 11 bases align to TRBD2. This CDR3 comprises 13 residues. Germline CDR1 reads SGHAT; CDR2 reads FQNNGV. The junction had 1 base not matched to a gene; V was cut back by 6 bases and J by 5 bases. The CDR3 loop reads CASRTSGGDTQYF. The CDR3 coding sequence is TGTGCCAGCAGAACTAGCGGGGGAGATACGCAGTATTTT.

The chain recombines TRBV30 with TRBJ2-7; tentatively, D is TRBD2 (6 bases). The CDR3 extends over 13 amino acids. V lost 5 bases and J 3 bases, leaving 14 bases between the germline ends. Per germline, CDR1 GTSNPN and CDR2 SVGIG (reference sequence). As DNA, the CDR3 is TGTGCCTGGTGCCGTGGAGGGAGCTACGAGCAGTACTTC. Protein sequence: CAWCRGGSYEQYF. The full variable domain, rest sourced from reference TRBV30 and TRBJ2-7, is SQTIHQWPATLVQPVGSPLSLECTVEGTSNPNLYWYRQAAGRGLQLLFYSVGIGQISSEVPQNLSASRPQDRQFILSSKKLLLSDSGFYLCAWCRGGSYEQYFGPGTRLTVT.

The J gene is TRBJ1-1, the V gene TRBV28; D gene uncertain. Deletions cut 5 bases from V and 8 bases from J, with 9 bases between. This CDR3 comprises 11 residues. Looked up from germline, CDR1 is MDHEN and CDR2 is SYDVKM. Here the CDR3 reads CASSAGGEAFF. The CDR3 coding sequence is TGTGCCAGCAGTGCCGGCGGCGAAGCTTTCTTT.

The V call is TRBV15, the J call TRBJ2-5; maybe TRBD1 (5 bases). Deletions cut 0 bases from V and 6 bases from J, with 14 bases between. The CDR3 is 15 amino acids. From germline, CDR1 is LNHNV and CDR2 YYDKDF (reference sequence). The CDR3 loop is CATSRDGQGVKTQYF. CDR3 DNA sequence: TGTGCCACCAGCAGAGATGGGCAGGGCGTCAAGACCCAGTACTTC.

This sequence joins TRBV6-1 and TRBJ1-2; D unresolved. CDR1 is MNHNS, CDR2 SASEGT, per germline. CDR3 length: 14 residues. Trimming removed 7 bases from V and 4 bases from J, with 16 bases in between. The CDR3 spells CASTPGLPLYGYTF. CDR3 nucleotides: TGTGCCAGCACCCCGGGTCTGCCCCTCTATGGCTACACCTTC.

This chain joins TRBV3-1 and TRBJ2-1; D is uncertain. The ends were cut back, 3 bases at V and 8 bases at J, with 5 bases in the middle. The CDR3 has 11 residues. Germline V CDR1 and CDR2: LGHDT, YNNKEL (reference sequence). The CDR3 nucleotides are TGTGCCAGCAGCCAGTTGTATGAGCAGTTCTTC. The encoded protein is CASSQLYEQFF.

The chain links TRBV3-1 to TRBJ1-2, with 7 bases matching TRBD1. Germline assignment: CDR1 LGHDT and CDR2 YNNKEL (reference sequence). The CDR3 spans 13 residues. J gave up 6 bases and V 5 bases, and 6 bases lay outside the gene matches. The chain's CDR3 is CASSETGYDGYTF. For the CDR3, the DNA is TGTGCCAGCAGCGAGACAGGGTATGATGGCTACACCTTC.

The V call is TRBV4-2, the J call TRBJ2-1; 8 bases align to TRBD2. The length of the CDR3 is 15 residues. CDR1 is LGHNA and CDR2 is YNFKEQ in the germline V gene. V shed 4 bases, J shed 6 bases, and the junction held 8 bases outside the gene matches. The CDR3 protein is CASSLRRTSPNEQFF. CDR3 nucleotides: TGTGCCAGCAGCCTCCGTCGGACTAGCCCCAATGAGCAGTTCTTC.

The genes are TRBV27 and TRBJ2-3, with D possibly TRBD1 on 6 matching bases. V was trimmed by 10 bases and J by 0 bases, leaving 14 bases between them. CDR3 length: 14 amino acids. Germline CDR1 MNHEY, CDR2 SMNVEV (reference sequence). Written as DNA, the CDR3 is TGTGCCACGCGGACAGCTCTTAGCACAGATACGCAGTATTTT. Protein product: CATRTALSTDTQYF.

The chain couples TRBV12-3 or TRBV12-4 to TRBJ2-3; D perhaps matches TRBD1 (6 bases). V dropped 7 bases and J dropped 1 base, with 15 bases sitting between them. CDR3 length: 15 amino acids. The CDR3 DNA follows: TGTGCCAGCACAGGGGCCATACCACGCACAGATACGCAGTATTTT. This codes for CASTGAIPRTDTQYF.

This sequence joins TRBV19 and TRBJ1-2; D may be TRBD1 (5 bases). With 7 bases removed from V and 0 bases from J, the gap between germline ends came to 15 bases. Per germline, CDR1 LNHDA and CDR2 SQIVND (reference sequence). The CDR3 extends over 15 amino acids. DNA of the CDR3: TGTGCCAGTATGGTCGGCGACAGCGCTAACTATGGCTACACCTTC. Residues: CASMVGDSANYGYTF.

The chain carries TRBV19 and TRBJ1-2; 9 nucleotides match TRBD1. CDR1 is LNHDA and CDR2 is SQIVND in the germline V gene (reference sequence). The CDR3 covers 15 residues. Trimming cost V 5 bases and J 2 bases; bases outside gene matches: 6. The CDR3, as DNA: TGTGCCAGTAGTCCGGGACAGGGAAGCAACTATGGCTACACCTTC. Its translation: CASSPGQGSNYGYTF.

A single count supports this clonotype. The chain uses TRBV5-4 and TRBJ2-5; possible D gene TRBD2, 6 bases. Trimming cost V 4 bases and J 0 bases, with 13 bases left between them. Germline-derived CDR1 and CDR2 are SGHNT and YYREEE (reference sequence). CDR3 size: 15 residues. The CDR3 nucleotides are TGTGCCAGCAGCACCCGGGACTGGTACCAAGAGACCCAGTACTTC. This codes for CASSTRDWYQETQYF.

V gene TRBV7-2 combines with J gene TRBJ2-6; the D call may be TRBD1 or TRBD2 (5 bases each). CDR3 length: 18 amino acids. The ends were cut back, 2 bases at V and 1 base at J, with 15 bases in the middle. Germline CDR1 reads SGHTA; CDR2 reads FQGNSA. The CDR3 bases are TGTGCCAGCAGCTTAAGGGCAGGGACGGCTTCTGGGGCCAACGTCCTGACTTTC. It encodes CASSLRAGTASGANVLTF.

V usage is TRBV28 and J usage is TRBJ1-2; 7 positions agree with TRBD1. The ends lost 5 bases at V and 7 bases at J; junction bases unmatched: 10. Germline CDR1 and CDR2: MDHEN and SYDVKM. This CDR3 comprises 14 residues. CDR3 sequence: CASSPRRDSFGYTF. The CDR3 DNA is TGTGCCAGCAGTCCCCGCCGGGACAGCTTTGGCTACACCTTC.

This sequence joins TRBV2 and TRBJ1-6, with no clear D. This CDR3 spans 15 amino acids. Trimming stripped 5 bases from V and 7 bases from J, with 15 bases between. Looked up from germline, CDR1 is SNHLY and CDR2 is FYNNEI. The CDR3 DNA is TGTGCCAGCAGTCCTGGACTTGGGCGCAATTCACCCCTCCACTTT. Protein: CASSPGLGRNSPLHF.

This clonotype has a single count. The rearrangement uses TRBV29-1 and TRBJ1-2; D ambiguous. The CDR3 length is 11 residues. Trimming left V 3 bases short and J 3 bases short, with 5 bases between. Germline values: CDR1 SQVTM, CDR2 ANQGSEA. DNA for the CDR3: TGCAGCGTTGATTTGGACTATGGCTACACCTTC. The encoded protein is CSVDLDYGYTF.

This clonotype was counted only a few times. The chain is built from TRBV30 and TRBJ1-3; tentatively, D is TRBD1 (5 bases). The germline CDR1 and CDR2 sequences are GTSNPN and SVGIG (reference sequence). The CDR3 loop spans 14 amino acids. The V gene lost 5 bases and the J gene lost 4 bases, with 15 bases spanning the gap. The CDR3 is CAWRPGTRGNTIYF. The CDR3 DNA reads as TGTGCCTGGCGCCCAGGGACCAGGGGAAACACCATATATTTT.

This rearrangement joins TRBV5-1 to TRBJ2-3; D remains ambiguous. Trimming took off 0 bases at V and 6 bases at J, with 26 bases between the two ends. Germline V gene lookup returns CDR1 SGHRS and CDR2 YFSETQ. CDR3 length: 19 residues. The CDR3 nucleotides are TGCGCCAGCAGCTTGGTCCCCTCCACGGGCGGTCCCGTCGCGGATACGCAGTATTTT. Encoded protein: CASSLVPSTGGPVADTQYF.

This rearrangement joins TRBV7-2 to TRBJ1-6; D might be TRBD1 (5 bases). This CDR3 is built from 16 residues. CDR1 and CDR2 from the germline V gene are SGHTA and FQGNSA. Trimming took 5 bases from V and 6 from J, leaving 17 bases between them. For the CDR3, the DNA is TGTGCCAGCAGCCATGGGACGGATACTATTAATTCACCCCTCCACTTT. Its translation is CASSHGTDTINSPLHF.

J is TRBJ1-1 and V is TRBV18; 9 nucleotides match TRBD1. Germline values: CDR1 KGHSH, CDR2 LQKENI. The J segment lost 4 bases and the V segment lost 8 bases, leaving 14 bases of the junction unmatched. This CDR3 is built from 16 residues. The CDR3: CASGPGTGNPLTEAFF. CDR3 coding DNA: TGTGCCAGCGGTCCCGGGACAGGGAATCCCCTCACTGAAGCTTTCTTT.

The chain employs TRBV2 and TRBJ1-5; D ambiguous. CDR3 length equals 15 residues. Trimming pared 2 bases from V and 0 bases from J, leaving 8 bases between. Germline V gene data show CDR1 as SNHLY and CDR2 as FYNNEI. CDR3 bases: TGTGCCAGCAGTGAACGGCGGAATAGCAATCAGCCCCAGCATTTT. This encodes CASSERRNSNQPQHF.